The subject of this entry is one T cell receptor (beta chain). Its antigen remains unidentified. These data are taken from a study of CD8 T cells in ankylosing spondylitis. MiXCR was run by TCRdb on the 5' RACE reads, yielding one entry per CDR3 protein. The sample records roughly 91,000 distinct CDR3 sequences, roughly 8.3% being singletons. Study conclusions and caveats: The disease-linked clones had a CD8+ phenotype and low blood frequencies. Clones linked to disease were reported to show significant enrichment in matched ankylosing spondylitis synovial fluid.

What was sequenced was blood, either unsorted or a sorted T cell fraction (not recorded which). The sequence derives from a male donor with ankylosing spondylitis or in good health (not recorded which).

The chain's CDR3 is CASSPPSYQETQYF. The CDR3 bases are TGTGCCAGCTCACCACCCTCGTACCAAGAGACCCAGTACTTC. The V gene is TRBV18, the J gene TRBJ2-5; D remains unclear. Germline-derived CDR1 and CDR2 are KGHSH and LQKENI. The CDR3 runs to 14 residues. Trimming stripped 0 bases from V and 0 bases from J, with 5 bases between.